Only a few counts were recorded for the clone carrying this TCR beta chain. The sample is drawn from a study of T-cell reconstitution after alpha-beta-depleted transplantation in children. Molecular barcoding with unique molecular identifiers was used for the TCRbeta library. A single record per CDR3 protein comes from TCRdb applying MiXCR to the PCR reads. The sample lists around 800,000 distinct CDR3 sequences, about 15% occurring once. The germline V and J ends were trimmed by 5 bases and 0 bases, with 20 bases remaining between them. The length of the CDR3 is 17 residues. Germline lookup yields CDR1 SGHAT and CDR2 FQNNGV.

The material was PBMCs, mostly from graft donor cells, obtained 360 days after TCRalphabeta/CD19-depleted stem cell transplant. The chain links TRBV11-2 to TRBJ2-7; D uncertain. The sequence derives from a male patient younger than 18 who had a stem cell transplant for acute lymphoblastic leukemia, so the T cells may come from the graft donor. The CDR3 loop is CASSDPLGRLDSYEQYF. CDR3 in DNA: TGTGCCAGCAGCGACCCCCTCGGCAGGCTTGACTCCTACGAGCAGTACTTC.